These 17 T cell receptor beta chains were all obtained from the same sample, sequenced in a study of regulatory T cells in long-lasting Graves disease. Arm-PCR of CDR3 regions and iRepertoire HTBI primers were used to build TCR beta libraries. TCRdb re-called the multiplex PCR reads with MiXCR, one entry per CDR3 protein. The sample carries 250,000 to 300,000 distinct CDR3 sequences, about 18% recorded once. Time point meaning: newly diagnosed GD, antithyroid drugs for less than 3 months. Scientists built the TCR library using RNA that was extracted from PBMCs. Another study also made use of these data, one on T cells in Graves' hyperthyroidism and ophthalmopathy.

The sample in question was peripheral blood mononuclear cells (PBMCs), obtained at new diagnosis, from a patient treated with antithyroid drugs. Receptor source: a woman younger than 45 with Graves disease.

This clonotype was counted many times. This rearrangement joins TRBV7-8 to TRBJ2-1; TRBD2 matches at 9 bases. Unmatched junction bases numbered 5, after V lost 5 bases and J lost 6 bases. Germline CDR1 and CDR2: SGHVS and FQNEAQ. CDR3 length: 14 residues. The CDR3 DNA sequence: TGTGCCAGCAGCGTGAGCGGGGGGCCCAATGAGCAGTTCTTC. This codes for CASSVSGGPNEQFF.

This clonotype showed up many times. The chain couples TRBV25-1 to TRBJ1-1; D possibly corresponds to TRBD1 (5 bases). V was clipped by 2 bases and J by 8 bases, with 15 bases between them. CDR1 MGHDK and CDR2 SYGVNS come from the germline V gene. The CDR3 loop spans 14 amino acids. CDR3 nucleotides: TGTGCCAGCAGTGAAGCCGTAACAGGTGCCGAAGCTTTCTTT. Protein: CASSEAVTGAEAFF.

This clonotype was recorded at least ten times. The CDR3 coding sequence is TGTGCCAGCAGCTTAGAGGGGTTTGGCCGGGGTGACATTCAGTACTTC. The encoded protein is CASSLEGFGRGDIQYF. The gene calls are TRBV7-9 and TRBJ2-4; either TRBD1 or TRBD2 may supply D (5 bases each). V lost 1 base, J lost 8 bases, and 18 bases lay in between. The CDR3 is 16 amino acids. Germline-derived CDR1 and CDR2 are SEHNR and FQNEAQ (reference sequence).

Points on this clonotype: This may stem from a read error, because a much larger clone lies one nucleotide away. The genes are TRBV3-1 and TRBJ1-5; D unresolved. Germline V gene data show CDR1 as LGHDT and CDR2 as YNNKEL (reference sequence). The CDR3 spans 15 residues. This CDR3 is CASSQDLTTWQPQRF. CDR3 nucleotide sequence: TGCGCCAGCAGCCAAGATCTGACCACCTGGCAGCCCCAGCGTTTT. Filled out from reference TRBV3-1 and TRBJ1-5, the complete variable domain reads DTAVSQTPKYLVTQMGNDKSIKCEQNLGHDTMYWYKQDSKKFLKIMFSYNNKELIINETVPNRFSPKSPDKAHLNLHINSLELGDSAVYFCASSQDLTTWQPQRFGDGTRLSIL.

This clonotype came up many times. The genes are TRBV24-1 and TRBJ2-1; 13 bases match TRBD2. CDR1 KGHDR and CDR2 SFDVKD come from the germline V gene. After removal of 3 bases from V and 8 bases from J, the junction contained 6 bases not matched to a gene. This CDR3 comprises 16 residues. The CDR3 sequence is CATSDPGTSGEDEQFF. CDR3 sequence (DNA): TGTGCCACCAGTGATCCCGGGACTAGCGGGGAGGATGAGCAGTTCTTC.

For this clonotype: A clone one base away is much larger, so this may be a read error. The CDR3 does not end in the conserved phenylalanine or tryptophan, so this is likely a read error. The J gene is TRBJ1-1, the V gene TRBV6-4, with D unresolved. Trimming removed 5 bases at V and 3 bases at J, with 10 bases between. The CDR3 has 13 amino acids. Germline V gives CDR1 MRHNA, CDR2 SNTAGT. The CDR3 bases are TGTGCCAGCAGTTACGATGGGTACACTGAAGCTTTCCTT. Its protein is CASSYDGYTEAFL.

The V gene is TRBV20-1, the J gene TRBJ2-2, with 10 bases matching TRBD1. V lost 4 bases, J lost 7 bases, and 6 bases stayed unmatched. Looked up from germline, CDR1 is DFQATT and CDR2 is SNEGSKA (reference sequence). This CDR3 is built from 14 residues. The CDR3 nucleotides read TGCAGTGCTAAGTCCGGGACAGGGGTCGGGGAGCTGTTTTTT. It translates to CSAKSGTGVGELFF.

This clonotype was seen at least ten times. CDR3 sequence: CASSVDPQGTREAFF. CDR3 sequence (DNA): TGTGCCAGCAGCGTAGACCCGCAGGGGACCCGAGAAGCTTTCTTT. The chain carries TRBV9 and TRBJ1-1, with D possibly being TRBD1 (6 bases). The V end was cut by 0 bases, the J end by 8 bases, with 17 bases between. The CDR3 runs to 15 residues. Germline V gene lookup returns CDR1 SGDLS and CDR2 YYNGEE. Supplemented by reference TRBV9 and TRBJ1-1, the full variable domain reads DSGVTQTPKHLITATGQRVTLRCSPRSGDLSVYWYQQSLDQGLQFLIQYYNGEERAKGNILERFSAQQFPDLHSELNLSSLELGDSALYFCASSVDPQGTREAFFGQGTRLTVV.

This clonotype was seen more than once but under ten times. The chain carries TRBV9 and TRBJ1-5, with 8 bases fitting TRBD1. V was pared by 3 bases and J by 4 bases, with 3 bases of the junction left unmatched. The CDR3 consists of 14 residues. CDR1 and CDR2 (germline): SGDLS, YYNGEE. This CDR3 reads CASSGQGSNQPQHF. In DNA form, the CDR3 reads TGTGCCAGCAGCGGACAGGGGAGTAATCAGCCCCAGCATTTT.

The rearrangement joins TRBV3-1 to TRBJ1-6, with no clear D. This CDR3 comprises 15 residues. Germline V gene lookup returns CDR1 LGHDT and CDR2 YNNKEL (reference sequence). V shed 2 bases and J shed 9 bases, with 14 bases lying between them. The CDR3 loop reads CASSQRRANTSPLHF. In nucleotides, the CDR3 is TGTGCCAGCAGCCAAAGGAGAGCGAATACTTCACCCCTCCACTTT.

Many counts were recorded for this clonotype. V and J are TRBV20-1 and TRBJ1-1; D perhaps matches TRBD1 (5 bases). The V and J ends lost 1 base and 8 bases respectively, with 11 bases between them. This CDR3 region has 12 residues. Per the germline V gene, CDR1 is DFQATT and CDR2 is SNEGSKA (reference sequence). The CDR3 region is CSARGDSREAFF. The CDR3 DNA reads TGCAGTGCTAGAGGGGACTCGCGGGAAGCTTTCTTT.

The chain uses TRBV3-1 and TRBJ2-5; 11 nucleotides line up with TRBD2. The CDR3 loop spans 17 amino acids. The germline V gene has CDR1 LGHDT and CDR2 YNNKEL (reference sequence). The J segment lost 2 bases and the V segment lost 3 bases, leaving 8 bases of the junction unmatched. In DNA, the CDR3 is TGTGCCAGCAGCCAGCTAGCGGGGGGCGGCTCTCAAGAGACCCAGTACTTC. This translates into CASSQLAGGGSQETQYF.

This clonotype has more than one count but fewer than ten. This chain links TRBV2 with TRBJ1-1; D unresolved. The V end was cut by 9 bases, the J end by 1 base, with 12 bases between. This CDR3 has 13 amino acids. Germline CDR1 reads SNHLY; CDR2 reads FYNNEI. The CDR3: CASLETGNTEAFF. The CDR3 nucleotides are TGTGCCAGTCTTGAAACGGGGAACACTGAAGCTTTCTTT.

This clonotype has at least ten counts. The genes are TRBV12-3 or TRBV12-4 and TRBJ1-1; tentative D call: TRBD1 (5 bases). This CDR3 region has 14 residues. The germline V and J ends were trimmed by 6 bases and 2 bases, with 13 bases remaining between them. In DNA form, the CDR3 reads TGTGCCAGCAGCCTGAACAGGTCTAACACTGAAGCTTTCTTT. The encoded protein is CASSLNRSNTEAFF.

This clonotype was counted ten times or more. The V call is TRBV20-1, the J call TRBJ1-6; 9 bases fit TRBD1. The CDR3 runs 15 residues. The germline V gene encodes CDR1 DFQATT and CDR2 SNEGSKA (reference sequence). J was trimmed by 7 bases and V by 5 bases; bases with no gene match: 9. Written as DNA, the CDR3 is TGCAGTGCTCGCGATACAGGGGGCAGAAATTCACCCCTCCACTTT. Amino acid sequence: CSARDTGGRNSPLHF.

This clonotype was counted many times. The chain combines TRBV5-6 with TRBJ2-5; TRBD2 agrees at 11 bases. CDR3 length: 18 residues. Looked up from germline, CDR1 is SGHDT and CDR2 is YYEEEE. Trimming took 3 bases from V and 5 from J; bases not matched to a gene: 15. DNA for the CDR3: TGTGCCAGCAGCTCCCACGGGACTAGCGGACCCCGGGAGGAGACCCAGTACTTC. Translation: CASSSHGTSGPREETQYF.

In its sample, this clonotype was seen many times. This chain uses TRBV20-1 with TRBJ2-7, with 10 positions matching TRBD2. V trimming: 0 bases; J trimming: 0 bases; junction bases outside the gene matches: 11. The germline V gene has CDR1 DFQATT and CDR2 SNEGSKA (reference sequence). The CDR3 covers 18 residues. The CDR3 DNA reads TGCAGTGCTAGAGATTTTAGAGGGTTAGCGGGGGGCTCCTACGAGCAGTACTTC. Its protein product is CSARDFRGLAGGSYEQYF.